The 10 T cell receptor beta chains below all came from one sample that was sequenced in a study of blood T cell repertoires in COVID-19. Produced via immunoSEQ multiplex PCR; TCRdb's table is partial and in-frame only. This sample carries some 140,000 clones, 84% of them seen once, and the ten largest clones take 5% to 7%. Input material: PBMCs or T cells enriched from blood (not recorded which). Receptors were obtained from a man aged 40-50 years with acute COVID-19.

This sequence joins TRBV28 and TRBJ1-3; TRBD1 agrees at 8 bases. V was pared by 5 bases and J by 1 base, with 7 bases of the junction left unmatched. CDR1 and CDR2 from the germline V gene are MDHEN and SYDVKM. The CDR3 length is 16 residues. This CDR3 is CASSQYQGASGNTIYF. In DNA form, the CDR3 reads TGTGCCAGCAGTCAATACCAGGGGGCATCTGGAAACACCATATATTTT.

This clone was detected only once. The rearrangement links TRBV4-3 to TRBJ1-4; no clear D. V gave up 4 bases and J gave up 7 bases, with 16 bases separating them. CDR1 and CDR2 from the germline V gene are LGHNA and YSLEER. This CDR3 contains 15 residues. The CDR3 reads CASSPSDPSGEKLFF. The CDR3, as DNA: TGCGCCAGCAGCCCTTCTGACCCTTCGGGTGAAAAACTGTTTTTT.

The V and J genes are TRBV5-6 and TRBJ1-2; D is ambiguous. CDR3 length equals 11 residues. V shed 4 bases and J shed 6 bases, with 7 bases lying between them. The germline gives CDR1 SGHDT, CDR2 YYEEEE. CDR3 nucleotides: TGTGCCAGCAGCGCCGACAATGGCTACACCTTC. Its protein is CASSADNGYTF.

The rearrangement joins TRBV28 to TRBJ2-7; TRBD2 matches at 7 bases. The germline CDR1 and CDR2 sequences are MDHEN and SYDVKM. The CDR3 is 16 residues long. J gave up 7 bases and V 5 bases, and 17 bases lay outside the gene matches. CDR3 amino acids: CASSILADPSRREQYF. The CDR3 DNA reads as TGTGCCAGCAGTATCCTAGCGGACCCCTCTAGAAGGGAGCAGTACTTC.

J is TRBJ2-1 and V is TRBV3-1 (or the pseudogene TRBV3-2); 7 bases agree with TRBD2. Losses at the gene ends were 3 bases for V and 6 bases for J; bases not matched to a gene: 11. In germline, CDR1 is LGHDT, CDR2 YNNKEL (reference sequence). The CDR3 spans 16 residues. The CDR3 DNA sequence: TGTGCCAGCAGCCAGGGGGGGACTTATTGGGGCAATGAGCAGTTCTTC. Protein sequence: CASSQGGTYWGNEQFF.

The CDR3 is CASSQSRALSYEQYF. CDR3 nucleotide sequence: TGCGCCAGCAGCCAATCGAGGGCCTTAAGCTACGAGCAGTACTTC. The gene calls are TRBV4-3 and TRBJ2-7; D is perhaps TRBD2 (5 bases). Germline assignment: CDR1 LGHNA and CDR2 YSLEER. The CDR3 spans 15 residues. Trimming removed 2 bases at V and 3 bases at J, with 14 bases between.

The genes are TRBV30 and TRBJ1-2; tentative D call: TRBD1 (5 bases). The CDR3 totals 14 residues. Deletions cut 0 bases from V and 3 bases from J, with 11 bases between. Germline CDR1 and CDR2: GTSNPN and SVGIG (reference sequence). The CDR3 bases are TGTGCCTGGAGTGTGGGCAGGGTTGACTATGGCTACACCTTC. This codes for CAWSVGRVDYGYTF.

J is TRBJ2-5 and V is TRBV5-1; 9 nucleotides agree with TRBD2. Losses at the gene ends were 0 bases for V and 1 base for J; bases not matched to a gene: 4. The CDR3 totals 16 residues. Germline V gives CDR1 SGHRS, CDR2 YFSETQ. This CDR3 is CASSLDAGGIQETQYF. The CDR3 DNA reads TGCGCCAGCAGCTTGGATGCGGGGGGGATCCAAGAGACCCAGTACTTC. The variable domain in full, completed from reference TRBV5-1 and TRBJ2-5, reads KAGVTQTPRYLIKTRGQQVTLSCSPISGHRSVSWYQQTPGQGLQFLFEYFSETQRNKGNFPGRFSGRQFSNSRSEMNVSTLELGDSALYLCASSLDAGGIQETQYFGPGTRLLVL.

This clone has just a few counts. The chain uses TRBV28 and TRBJ1-6; 7 bases fit TRBD1. Germline assignment: CDR1 MDHEN and CDR2 SYDVKM. The V gene end was trimmed by 4 bases and the J gene end by 10 bases; junction bases not matched to a gene: 10. The CDR3 has 15 residues. CDR3 in amino acids: CASSSRTGVASPLHF. CDR3 coding DNA: TGTGCCAGCAGTTCCCGCACAGGGGTTGCCTCACCCCTCCACTTT.

V gene TRBV6-2 or TRBV6-3 combines with J gene TRBJ2-1; no firm D call. The CDR3 has 16 amino acids. Between the trimmed V and J ends, which lost 2 bases and 0 bases, there was a span of 11 bases. CDR1 is MNHEY and CDR2 is SVGEGT in the germline V gene. DNA for the CDR3: TGTGCCAGCAGTTACCCCCGTAGAACCTCCTACAATGAGCAGTTCTTC. It yields the protein CASSYPRRTSYNEQFF.